These T cell receptor beta chains were read from a single sample in a study of shared clonotypes between healthy human individuals. The protocol was immunoSEQ multiplex PCR, while the TCRdb copy is restricted to in-frame clones and leaves out a portion. The sample has some 500,000 clones; 79% are singletons. Source material: PBMCs. The receptors come from a middle-aged woman in good health. Some clones in this sample may be carry-over from other donors' samples. The CDR3 runs from the conserved cysteine through the conserved F or W. Fields, in order: J gene, D gene, V gene, clone size, CDR3 protein, CDR3 DNA. A D gene is named only where the DNA matches it firmly. For some rows the clone size is stated as once, few or many, or as a class when expanded; others skip it.

>TRBJ2-7|NA|TRBV7-9|NA
CASSLEHGGPYEQYF
TGTGCCAGCAGCTTGGAACACGGAGGGCCTTACGAGCAGTACTTC
>TRBJ1-6|TRBD1|TRBV19|once
CASKPRTGSSPLHF
TGTGCCAGTAAACCCAGGACAGGGAGTTCACCCCTCCACTTT
>TRBJ2-3|NA|TRBV7-2|NA
CASSVTSSPTQYF
TGTGCCAGCAGCGTTACTAGTTCACCGACGCAGTATTTT
>TRBJ2-2|NA|TRBV7-9|NA
CASSPGRSAGELFF
TGTGCCAGCAGTCCCGGGCGATCGGCCGGGGAGCTGTTTTTT
>TRBJ1-2|NA|TRBV2|NA
CATHSDGGYYYGYTF
TGTGCCACCCACTCAGACGGTGGATATTACTATGGCTACACCTTC
>TRBJ2-1|TRBD2|TRBV7-2|NA
CASSLLAGEQFF
TGTGCCAGCAGCCTTTTAGCGGGTGAGCAGTTCTTC
>TRBJ1-5|NA|TRBV10-3|NA
CAISETLSNQPQHF
TGTGCCATCAGTGAGACACTTAGCAATCAGCCCCAGCATTTT
>TRBJ1-1|TRBD1|TRBV30|NA
CAWRGTALKNTEAFF
TGTGCCTGGAGGGGGACAGCTCTCAAGAACACTGAAGCTTTCTTT
>TRBJ2-7|TRBD2|TRBV11-2|many
CASSLFPTSDYEQYF
TGTGCCAGCAGCTTATTCCCGACTAGCGACTACGAGCAGTACTTC
>TRBJ1-1|NA|TRBV28|NA
CASSLQDGPEAFF
TGTGCCAGCAGTTTACAGGACGGGCCTGAAGCTTTCTTT
>TRBJ2-7|TRBD2|TRBV7-2|NA
CASSVRSSGLYEQYF
TGTGCCAGCAGCGTGAGGTCTAGCGGGCTCTACGAGCAGTACTTC
>TRBJ2-1|NA|TRBV18|NA
CASSPTSGQGKDEQFF
TGTGCCAGCTCACCCACCTCGGGTCAAGGGAAGGATGAGCAGTTCTTC
>TRBJ2-7|TRBD2|TRBV5-1|once
CASSVVGGREQYF
TGCGCCAGCAGCGTTGTGGGAGGGCGCGAGCAGTACTTC
>TRBJ2-2|NA|TRBV11-3|NA
CASSPGAWGSANTGELFF
TGTGCCAGCAGCCCTGGGGCATGGGGGAGCGCGAACACCGGGGAGCTGTTTTTT
>TRBJ1-4|NA|TRBV28|NA
CASSYSKMGGAGNEKLFF
TGTGCCAGCAGTTATAGCAAAATGGGAGGGGCTGGTAATGAAAAACTGTTTTTT
>TRBJ2-5|TRBD2|TRBV5-1|NA
CASSSGSSGRQETQYF
TGCGCCAGCAGCTCGGGATCTAGCGGACGACAAGAGACCCAGTACTTC
>TRBJ1-2|TRBD1|TRBV2|NA
CASKPGQGTNYGYTF
TGTGCCAGCAAACCGGGACAGGGGACTAACTATGGCTACACCTTC
>TRBJ1-1|NA|TRBV28|NA
CASSFGGRLNTEAFF
TGTGCCAGCAGTTTCGGGGGTCGCCTGAACACTGAAGCTTTCTTT
>TRBJ1-4|NA|TRBV30|NA
CAWDYNEKLFF
TGTGCCTGGGACTATAATGAAAAACTGTTTTTT
>TRBJ1-2|TRBD1|TRBV6-1|NA
CASSDPGQGGYGYTF
TGTGCCAGCAGTGATCCGGGACAGGGAGGCTATGGCTACACCTTC
>TRBJ1-1|NA|TRBV29-1|NA
CSVVPVGGLSEAFF
TGCAGCGTTGTCCCCGTAGGGGGGCTATCTGAAGCTTTCTTT
>TRBJ2-1|TRBD2|TRBV10-3|NA
CAISLQAGAHNEQFF
TGTGCCATCAGCCTCCAAGCGGGAGCCCACAATGAGCAGTTCTTC
>TRBJ2-5|NA|TRBV7-9|NA
CASGRRGQETQYF
TGTGCCAGCGGGCGGCGGGGACAAGAGACCCAGTACTTC
>TRBJ2-7|NA|TRBV10-2|NA
CASSESEDGAYEQYF
TGCGCCAGCAGTGAGTCGGAGGACGGGGCCTACGAGCAGTACTTC